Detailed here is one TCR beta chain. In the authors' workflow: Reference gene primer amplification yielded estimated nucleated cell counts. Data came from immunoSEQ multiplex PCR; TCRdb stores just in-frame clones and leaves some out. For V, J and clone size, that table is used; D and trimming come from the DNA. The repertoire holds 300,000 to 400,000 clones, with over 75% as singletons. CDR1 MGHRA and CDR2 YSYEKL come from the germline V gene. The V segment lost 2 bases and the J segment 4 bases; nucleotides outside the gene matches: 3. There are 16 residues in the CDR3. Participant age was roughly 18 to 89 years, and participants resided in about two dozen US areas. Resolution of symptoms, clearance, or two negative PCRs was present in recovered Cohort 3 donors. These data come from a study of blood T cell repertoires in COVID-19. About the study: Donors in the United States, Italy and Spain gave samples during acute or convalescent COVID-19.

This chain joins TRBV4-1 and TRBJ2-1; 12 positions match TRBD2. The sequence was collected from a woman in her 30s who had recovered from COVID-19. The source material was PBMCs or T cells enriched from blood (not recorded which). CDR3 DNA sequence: TGCGCCAGCAGCCAACCCGGGACTAGCGGGTACAATGAGCAGTTCTTC. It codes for CASSQPGTSGYNEQFF.